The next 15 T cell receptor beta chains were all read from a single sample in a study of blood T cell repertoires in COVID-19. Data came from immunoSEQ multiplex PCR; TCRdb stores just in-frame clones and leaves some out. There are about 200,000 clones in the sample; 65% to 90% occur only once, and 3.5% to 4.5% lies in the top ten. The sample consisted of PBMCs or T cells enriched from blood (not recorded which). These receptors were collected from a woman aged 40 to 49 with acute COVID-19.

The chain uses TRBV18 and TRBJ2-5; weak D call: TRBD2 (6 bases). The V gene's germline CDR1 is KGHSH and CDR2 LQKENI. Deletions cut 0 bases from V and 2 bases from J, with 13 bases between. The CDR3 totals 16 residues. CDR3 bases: TGTGCCAGCTCACCACCGGGGGGATGGTTACAAGAGACCCAGTACTTC. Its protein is CASSPPGGWLQETQYF.

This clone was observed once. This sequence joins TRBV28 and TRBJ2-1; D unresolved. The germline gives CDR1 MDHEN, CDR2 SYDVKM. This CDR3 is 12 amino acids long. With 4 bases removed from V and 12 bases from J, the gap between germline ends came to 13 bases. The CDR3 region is CASSSPHTGQFF. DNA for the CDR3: TGTGCCAGCAGTTCCCCCCATACTGGGCAGTTCTTC.

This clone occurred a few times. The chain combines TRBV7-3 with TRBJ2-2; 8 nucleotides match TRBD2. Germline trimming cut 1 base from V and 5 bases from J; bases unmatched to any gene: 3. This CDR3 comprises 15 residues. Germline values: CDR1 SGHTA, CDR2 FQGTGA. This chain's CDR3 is CASSLIGRGTGELFF. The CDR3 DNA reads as TGTGCCAGCAGCTTAATCGGGAGGGGGACCGGGGAGCTGTTTTTT.

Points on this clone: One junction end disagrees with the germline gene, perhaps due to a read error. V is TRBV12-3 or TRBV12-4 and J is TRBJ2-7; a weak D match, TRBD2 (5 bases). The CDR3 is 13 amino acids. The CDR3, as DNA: TGTGCCAGCAGTTTAGGTCTAGCAGGAAGTCGGAACTTC. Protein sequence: CASSLGLAGSRNF.

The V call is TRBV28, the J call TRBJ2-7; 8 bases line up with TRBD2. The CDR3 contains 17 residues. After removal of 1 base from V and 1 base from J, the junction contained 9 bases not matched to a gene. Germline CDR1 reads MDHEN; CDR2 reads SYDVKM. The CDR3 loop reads CASSLYLSGRASYEQYF. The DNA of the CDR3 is TGTGCCAGCAGTTTATACCTCAGCGGGAGAGCATCCTACGAGCAGTACTTC.

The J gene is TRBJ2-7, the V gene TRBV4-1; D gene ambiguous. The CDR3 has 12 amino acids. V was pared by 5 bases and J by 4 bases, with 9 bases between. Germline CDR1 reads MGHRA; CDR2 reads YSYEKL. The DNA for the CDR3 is TGCGCCAGCAGCTCCGAGTCATACGAGCAGTACTTC. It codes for CASSSESYEQYF.

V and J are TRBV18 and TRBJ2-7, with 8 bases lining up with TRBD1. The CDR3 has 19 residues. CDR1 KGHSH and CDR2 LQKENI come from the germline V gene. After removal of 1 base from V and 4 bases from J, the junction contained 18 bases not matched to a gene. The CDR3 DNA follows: TGTGCCAGCTCACCACGTCAAACCATTGACAGGGGCGATTCGTACGAGCAGTACTTC. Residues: CASSPRQTIDRGDSYEQYF.

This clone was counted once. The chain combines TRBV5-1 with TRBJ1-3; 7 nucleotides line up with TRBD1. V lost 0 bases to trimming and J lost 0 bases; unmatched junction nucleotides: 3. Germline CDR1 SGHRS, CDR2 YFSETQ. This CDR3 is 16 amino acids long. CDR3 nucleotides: TGCGCCAGCAGCTTGGACAGGGGCACCTCTGGAAACACCATATATTTT. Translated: CASSLDRGTSGNTIYF.

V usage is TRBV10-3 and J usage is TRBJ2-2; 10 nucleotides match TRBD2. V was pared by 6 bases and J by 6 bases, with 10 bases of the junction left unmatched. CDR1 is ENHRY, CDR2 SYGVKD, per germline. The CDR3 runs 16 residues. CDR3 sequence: CAISPQVAGGPGELFF. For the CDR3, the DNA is TGTGCCATCAGCCCCCAAGTAGCGGGAGGCCCCGGGGAGCTGTTTTTT.

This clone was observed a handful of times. The CDR3 DNA follows: TGCGCCAGCAGCTTGGGGAGGACAGGGGCCTACGAGCAGTACTTC. Its protein product is CASSLGRTGAYEQYF. The V gene is TRBV5-1, the J gene TRBJ2-7, with 9 bases identical to TRBD1. Germline trimming cut 0 bases from V and 2 bases from J; bases unmatched to any gene: 3. Germline V lookup: CDR1 SGHRS, CDR2 YFSETQ. This CDR3 has 15 residues. Based on the CDR3 plus reference TRBV5-1 and TRBJ2-7, the full variable domain is KAGVTQTPRYLIKTRGQQVTLSCSPISGHRSVSWYQQTPGQGLQFLFEYFSETQRNKGNFPGRFSGRQFSNSRSEMNVSTLELGDSALYLCASSLGRTGAYEQYFGPGTRLTVT.

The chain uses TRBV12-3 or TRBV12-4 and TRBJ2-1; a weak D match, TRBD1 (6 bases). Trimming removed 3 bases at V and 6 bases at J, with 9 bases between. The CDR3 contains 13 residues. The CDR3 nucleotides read TGTGCCAGCAGTTTTGCAGGGGCCAATGAGCAGTTCTTC. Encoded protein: CASSFAGANEQFF.

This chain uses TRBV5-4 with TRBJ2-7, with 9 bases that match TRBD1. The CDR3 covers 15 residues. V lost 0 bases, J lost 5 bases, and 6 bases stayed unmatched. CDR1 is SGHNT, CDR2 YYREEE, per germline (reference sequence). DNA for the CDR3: TGTGCCAGCAGCTTGGACCGGGACAGGGTACACGAGCAGTACTTC. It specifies CASSLDRDRVHEQYF.

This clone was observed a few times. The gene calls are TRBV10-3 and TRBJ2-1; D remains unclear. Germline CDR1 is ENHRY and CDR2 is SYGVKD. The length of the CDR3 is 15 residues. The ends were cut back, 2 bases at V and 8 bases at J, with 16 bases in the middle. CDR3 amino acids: CAISESAALVHEQFF. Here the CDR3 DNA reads TGTGCCATCAGTGAGAGTGCGGCATTAGTACATGAGCAGTTCTTC.

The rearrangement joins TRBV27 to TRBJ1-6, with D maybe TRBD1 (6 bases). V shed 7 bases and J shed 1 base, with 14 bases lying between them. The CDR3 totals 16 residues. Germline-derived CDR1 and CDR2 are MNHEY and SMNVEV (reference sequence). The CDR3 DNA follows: TGTGCCAGCACACTAACAGGGATTTCCTATAATTCACCCCTCCACTTT. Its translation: CASTLTGISYNSPLHF.

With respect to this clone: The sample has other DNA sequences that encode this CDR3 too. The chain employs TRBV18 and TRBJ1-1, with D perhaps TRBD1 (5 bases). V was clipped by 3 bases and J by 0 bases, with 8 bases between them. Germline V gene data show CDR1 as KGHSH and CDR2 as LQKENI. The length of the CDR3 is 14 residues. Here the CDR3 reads CASSPQGMNTEAFF. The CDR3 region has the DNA TGTGCCAGCTCACCTCAGGGTATGAACACTGAAGCTTTCTTT.